This T cell receptor beta chain was sequenced during a study of PD-L1 blockade in urothelial cancer. Produced via immunoSEQ multiplex PCR; TCRdb's table is partial and in-frame only. Of 100,000 or so clones in the sample, 90% to 95% were seen once. This CDR3 region has 14 residues. Germline V lookup: CDR1 SGHRS, CDR2 YFSETQ. Trimming removed 0 bases from V and 7 bases from J, with 14 bases in between. The specimen was PBMCs, collected around atezolizumab (anti-PD-L1) treatment. V is TRBV5-1 and J is TRBJ2-7, with D possibly being TRBD2 (5 bases). The TCR originated in a woman of 80 years or more with urothelial cancer. The CDR3 protein is CASSLGEPLREQYF. The DNA for the CDR3 is TGCGCCAGCAGCTTGGGGGAGCCGCTACGGGAGCAGTACTTC. Variable domain in full (rest from reference TRBV5-1 and TRBJ2-7): KAGVTQTPRYLIKTRGQQVTLSCSPISGHRSVSWYQQTPGQGLQFLFEYFSETQRNKGNFPGRFSGRQFSNSRSEMNVSTLELGDSALYLCASSLGEPLREQYFGPGTRLTVT.